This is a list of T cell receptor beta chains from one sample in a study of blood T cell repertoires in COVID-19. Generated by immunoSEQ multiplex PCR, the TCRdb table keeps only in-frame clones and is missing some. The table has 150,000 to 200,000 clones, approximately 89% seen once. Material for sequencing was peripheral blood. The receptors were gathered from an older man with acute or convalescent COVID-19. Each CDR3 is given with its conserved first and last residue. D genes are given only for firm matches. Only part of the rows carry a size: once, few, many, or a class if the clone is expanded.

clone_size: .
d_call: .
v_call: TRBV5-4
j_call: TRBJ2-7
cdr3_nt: TGTGCCAGCAGCTTATCGGCAGGGGAGTACGAGCAGTACTTC
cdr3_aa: CASSLSAGEYEQYF

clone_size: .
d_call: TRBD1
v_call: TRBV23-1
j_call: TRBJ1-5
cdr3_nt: TGCGCCAGCAGTATAAGGACAGGGGGGAAGAATCAGCCCCAGCATTTT
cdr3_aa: CASSIRTGGKNQPQHF

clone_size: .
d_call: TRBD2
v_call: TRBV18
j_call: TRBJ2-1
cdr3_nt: TGTGCCAGCTCACCACCGGCGGGAGGTACTTACAATGAGCAGTTCTTC
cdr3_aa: CASSPPAGGTYNEQFF

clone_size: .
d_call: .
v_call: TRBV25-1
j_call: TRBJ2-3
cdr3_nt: TGTGCCAGCAGTGACAGCGGTGTGGGGAGCGATACGCAGTATTTT
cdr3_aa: CASSDSGVGSDTQYF

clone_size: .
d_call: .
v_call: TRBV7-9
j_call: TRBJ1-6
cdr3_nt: TGTGCCAGCAGCTTTTCTAGCTCCTATAATTCACCCCTCCACTTT
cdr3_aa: CASSFSSSYNSPLHF

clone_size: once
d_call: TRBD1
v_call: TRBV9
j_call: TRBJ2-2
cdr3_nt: TGTGCCAGCAGCGCCGGGACAGGGGAGGACACCGGGGAGCTGTTTTTT
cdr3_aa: CASSAGTGEDTGELFF

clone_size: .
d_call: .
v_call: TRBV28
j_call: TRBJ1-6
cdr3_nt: TGTGCCAGCGGTATGAGGGGGGGTTCACCCCTCCACTTT
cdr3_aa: CASGMRGGSPLHF

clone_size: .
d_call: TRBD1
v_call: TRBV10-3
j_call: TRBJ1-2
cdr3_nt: TGTGCCATCAGTGGGACAGGGAGCTACACCTTC
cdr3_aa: CAISGTGSYTF

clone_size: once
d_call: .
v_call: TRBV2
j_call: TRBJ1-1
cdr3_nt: TGTGCCAGCAGTCAGGACGGGGAGGACACTGAAGCTTTCTTT
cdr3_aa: CASSQDGEDTEAFF

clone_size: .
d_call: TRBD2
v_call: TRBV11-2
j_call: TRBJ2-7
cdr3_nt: TGTGCCAGCAGACTCAACACTCCGGGACTAGCGGATTACGAGCAGTACTTC
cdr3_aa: CASRLNTPGLADYEQYF

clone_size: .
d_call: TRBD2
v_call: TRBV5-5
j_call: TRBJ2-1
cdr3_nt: TGTGCCAGCAGCTTGAGGCTAGCGGGTCTCTCCTACAATGAGCAGTTCTTC
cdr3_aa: CASSLRLAGLSYNEQFF

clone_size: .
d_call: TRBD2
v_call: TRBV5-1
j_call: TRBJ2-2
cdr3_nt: TGCGCCAGCAGCTTGGGGGCTAGCGGGACCGCACACACCGGGGAGCTGTTTTTT
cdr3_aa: CASSLGASGTAHTGELFF

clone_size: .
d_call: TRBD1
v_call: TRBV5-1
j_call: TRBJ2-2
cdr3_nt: TGCGCCAGCAGCGGGACAGGGTGGTCCGGGGAGCTGTTTTTT
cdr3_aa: CASSGTGWSGELFF

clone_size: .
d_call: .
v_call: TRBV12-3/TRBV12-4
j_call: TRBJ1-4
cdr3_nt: TGTGCCAGCAGTTTACGTGAAAAACTGTTTTTT
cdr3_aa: CASSLREKLFF

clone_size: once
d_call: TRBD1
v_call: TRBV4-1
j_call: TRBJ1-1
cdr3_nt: TGCGCCAGCAGCCATCCCTCTCGGGACAGGGGATTCACTGAAGCTTTCTTT
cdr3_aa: CASSHPSRDRGFTEAFF

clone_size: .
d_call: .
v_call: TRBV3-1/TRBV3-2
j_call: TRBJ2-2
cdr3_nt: TGTGCCAGCAGCCAAAACAGAAACACCGGGGAGCTGTTTTTT
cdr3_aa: CASSQNRNTGELFF

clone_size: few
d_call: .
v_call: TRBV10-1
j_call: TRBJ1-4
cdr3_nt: TGCGCCAGCAGTGAGTCGCGAGGTATCAATGAAAAACTGTTTTTT
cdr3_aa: CASSESRGINEKLFF

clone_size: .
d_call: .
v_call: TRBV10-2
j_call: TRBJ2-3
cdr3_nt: TGCGCCAGCGTCGTTGGAGGGGAAACAGATACGCAGTATTTT
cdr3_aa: CASVVGGETDTQYF

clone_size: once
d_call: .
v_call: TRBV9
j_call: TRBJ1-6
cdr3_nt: TGTGCCAGCAGCGCGCGGGTGGAAGGGTCACCCCTCCACTTT
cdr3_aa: CASSARVEGSPLHF

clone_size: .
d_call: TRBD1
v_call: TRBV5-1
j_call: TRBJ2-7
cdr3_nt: TGCGCCAGCAGCCCATGGACAGGGGGCCACGAGCAGTACTTC
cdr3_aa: CASSPWTGGHEQYF

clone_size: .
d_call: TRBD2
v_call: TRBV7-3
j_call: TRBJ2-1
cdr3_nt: TGTGCCAGCAGCTGGACTAGCGTGGGGTACAATGAGCAGTTCTTC
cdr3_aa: CASSWTSVGYNEQFF

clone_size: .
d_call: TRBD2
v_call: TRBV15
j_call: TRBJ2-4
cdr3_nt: TGTGCCACCAGCAGAGATCCAAACCGACTAGCGGGGGCGAACATTCAGTACTTC
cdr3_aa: CATSRDPNRLAGANIQYF

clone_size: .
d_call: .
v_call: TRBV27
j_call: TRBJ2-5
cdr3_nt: TGTGCCAGCAGTTCTACGTCAGGGGCGAGAGAGACCCAGTACTTC
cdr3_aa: CASSSTSGARETQYF

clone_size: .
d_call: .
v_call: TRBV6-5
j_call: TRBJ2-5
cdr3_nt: TGTGCCAGCAGCCCCTGGGCTGCCCAAGAGACCCAGTACTTC
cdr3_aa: CASSPWAAQETQYF

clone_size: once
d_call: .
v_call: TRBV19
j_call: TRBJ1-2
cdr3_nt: TGTGCCAGTAGTCCAGGGTATATGGGCTACACCTTC
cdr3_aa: CASSPGYMGYTF

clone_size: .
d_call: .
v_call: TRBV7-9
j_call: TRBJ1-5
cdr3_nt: TGTGCCAGCAGGGGGGGGAGCAATCAGCCCCAGCATTTT
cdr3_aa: CASRGGSNQPQHF

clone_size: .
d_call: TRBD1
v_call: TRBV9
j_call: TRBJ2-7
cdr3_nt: TGTGCCAGCAGCCCGGGACAGGGCGGGCAGTACTTC
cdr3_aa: CASSPGQGGQYF

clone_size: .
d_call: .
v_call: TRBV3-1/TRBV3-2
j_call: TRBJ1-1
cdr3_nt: TGTGCCAGCAGCCAAGCTTCAGGGAACACTGAAGCTTTCTTT
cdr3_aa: CASSQASGNTEAFF